This T cell receptor (beta chain) derives from a study of CD8 T cells in ankylosing spondylitis. Overall study results and limits: Existing reports had already noted some motif variants in reactive arthritis synovial fluid and blood. There was reportedly significant enrichment of clones that were disease-linked in matched ankylosing spondylitis synovial fluid.

A remark on this clonotype: Antigen: not known.

The V gene lost 3 bases and the J gene lost 7 bases, with 12 bases spanning the gap. The CDR3 spans 14 residues. TCRdb ran MiXCR on the 5' RACE reads and lists one entry per CDR3 protein. The repertoire holds approximately 150,000 distinct CDR3 sequences, with around a third as singletons. This chain joins TRBV12-3 or TRBV12-4 and TRBJ2-2; D might be TRBD2 (5 bases). The sequenced material came from synovial fluid, either unsorted or a sorted T cell fraction (not recorded which). The sequence derives from a male donor with ankylosing spondylitis. The DNA of the CDR3 is TGTGCCAGCAGTTTCTTAGGAGGTATCGGGGAGCTGTTTTTT. Translating it yields CASSFLGGIGELFF.